This T cell receptor beta chain was retrieved from a study of early T cells in non-severe SARS-CoV-2 infection. As for the study in general: Sequenced bulk RNA came from whole blood that was unsorted, and chains were unpaired.

Unique molecular identifiers (one per individual cDNA molecule) were attached. Via MiXCR, TCRdb re-called the 5' RACE reads, giving one row per CDR3 protein. The data hold under 65,000 distinct CDR3 sequences, with approximately 10% observed a single time. Study results and caveats: Comparison of clonotypes with VDJdb favored anti-spike CD8 responses while missing private and CD4 specificities.

Remarks on this clonotype: Its target is unknown.

This CDR3 comprises 11 residues. Between the trimmed V and J ends, which lost 3 bases and 7 bases, there was a span of 7 bases. Germline V gene data show CDR1 as SGHTS and CDR2 as YDEGEE. This TCR was sampled from an adult who was a healthcare worker with PCR-confirmed SARS-CoV-2 infection or an uninfected control (not recorded which). This sequence joins TRBV5-8 and TRBJ1-2; unclear D gene. The specimen was whole blood. The CDR3 loop is CASSSRGGYTF. The CDR3 bases are TGTGCCAGCAGCTCCCGGGGTGGCTACACCTTC.